These T cell receptor beta chains were read from a single sample in a study of shared clonotypes between healthy human individuals. Using immunoSEQ multiplex PCR, the repertoire was profiled, and TCRdb retains in-frame clones only, with some absent. The sample gives about 1.5 million clones, nearly 99% of which show up once; 0.45% is in the top ten. The sequencing sample was made of naive CD4+ T cells sorted from blood. The receptors were gathered from a man aged 25 to 40 in good health. Both conserved end residues are part of each CDR3. The D gene is left open where the match is weak. Rows give clone size only sometimes, using once, few, many, or a class for an expanded clone.

clone_size,d_call,v_call,j_call,cdr3_aa,cdr3_nt
.,.,TRBV5-1,TRBJ2-7,CASSLDGRPGTYEQYF,TGCGCCAGCAGCTTGGATGGGCGCCCCGGGACCTACGAGCAGTACTTC
.,.,TRBV7-2,TRBJ2-7,CASSLGFRAEVYEQYF,TGTGCCAGCAGCTTAGGTTTTCGGGCGGAGGTCTACGAGCAGTACTTC
.,TRBD1,TRBV9,TRBJ2-3,CASSVGTGIGDTQYF,TGTGCCAGCAGCGTAGGGACAGGGATTGGAGATACGCAGTATTTT
.,.,TRBV13,TRBJ2-5,CASSLGGLINLGRETQYF,TGTGCCAGCAGCTTAGGCGGACTTATTAACCTGGGACGAGAGACCCAGTACTTC
.,.,TRBV25-1,TRBJ2-7,CASRGVWEQYF,TGTGCCAGCAGGGGGGTCTGGGAGCAGTACTTC
.,TRBD2,TRBV7-9,TRBJ2-2,CASSHGLAGVLTGELFF,TGTGCCAGCAGCCACGGACTAGCGGGAGTTCTCACCGGGGAGCTGTTTTTT
.,TRBD1,TRBV10-3,TRBJ1-1,CAISRGTQNTEAFF,TGTGCCATCAGCAGGGGGACCCAGAACACTGAAGCTTTCTTT
.,.,TRBV19,TRBJ1-5,CASSIDRANQPQHF,TGTGCCAGTAGTATAGACAGGGCCAATCAGCCCCAGCATTTT
once,.,TRBV5-4,TRBJ1-1,CASSLWNTEAFF,TGTGCCAGCAGCTTATGGAACACTGAAGCTTTCTTT
.,.,TRBV2,TRBJ1-3,CASSSGVGGNTIYF,TGTGCCAGCAGCTCAGGGGTGGGAGGAAACACCATATATTTT
once,TRBD2,TRBV5-4,TRBJ2-3,CASSIYAGVADTQYF,TGTGCCAGCAGCATATACGCGGGAGTCGCAGATACGCAGTATTTT
.,TRBD1,TRBV19,TRBJ1-5,CASSRGKQGGSNQPQHF,TGTGCCAGTAGTAGGGGAAAACAGGGGGGAAGCAATCAGCCCCAGCATTTT
.,.,TRBV6-1,TRBJ1-1,CASSADRRRMNTEAFF,TGTGCCAGCAGTGCAGACAGGAGAAGAATGAACACTGAAGCTTTCTTT
.,.,TRBV25-1,TRBJ1-5,CASSDRQDNQPQHF,TGTGCCAGCAGTGATAGGCAGGACAATCAGCCCCAGCATTTT
.,TRBD2,TRBV14,TRBJ2-4,CASSDRTRSKNIQYF,TGTGCCAGCAGCGACCGGACTAGGAGCAAAAACATTCAGTACTTC
.,.,TRBV5-1,TRBJ1-2,CASSLGTAPSYTF,TGCGCCAGCAGCCTTGGGACCGCCCCTAGCTACACCTTC
.,.,TRBV19,TRBJ1-5,CASRTDGNQPQHF,TGTGCCAGTAGAACCGACGGCAATCAGCCCCAGCATTTT
.,.,TRBV11-2,TRBJ2-2,CASHKTAGWNTGELFF,TGTGCCAGCCACAAGACGGCAGGGTGGAACACCGGGGAGCTGTTTTTT
.,TRBD1,TRBV10-2,TRBJ1-5,CASSERQGVGNQPQHF,TGCGCCAGCAGTGAAAGACAGGGGGTAGGCAATCAGCCCCAGCATTTT
once,.,TRBV7-2,TRBJ1-5,CASSLGQYSNQPQHF,TGTGCCAGCAGCTTAGGGCAGTATAGCAATCAGCCCCAGCATTTT
.,TRBD2,TRBV28,TRBJ2-1,CASSGLAGSYNEQFF,TGTGCCAGCAGCGGACTAGCGGGCAGCTACAATGAGCAGTTCTTC
.,.,TRBV18,TRBJ2-3,CASSPGSSDTQYF,TGTGCCAGCTCACCAGGGTCGTCCGATACGCAGTATTTT
.,.,TRBV28,TRBJ2-7,CASSGGVGSYEQYF,TGTGCCAGCAGTGGGGGAGTGGGGTCCTACGAGCAGTACTTC
.,.,TRBV7-2,TRBJ1-5,CASSLGAGWPQPQHF,TGTGCCAGCAGCTTAGGGGCAGGATGGCCCCAGCCCCAGCATTTT
.,.,TRBV7-2,TRBJ2-7,CASSIHSYYEQYF,TGTGCCAGCAGCATACACAGTTACTACGAGCAGTACTTC
.,.,TRBV5-1,TRBJ2-7,CASSPEGRRSSYEQYF,TGCGCCAGCAGCCCTGAAGGAAGAAGGAGCTCCTACGAGCAGTACTTC
.,.,TRBV9,TRBJ1-1,CASSIPTGRLVNTEAFF,TGTGCCAGCAGCATTCCGACAGGCCGCCTAGTGAACACTGAAGCTTTCTTT
.,.,TRBV12-5,TRBJ2-3,CASGLGQSTDTQYF,TGTGCTAGTGGTTTAGGGCAGAGCACAGATACGCAGTATTTT
.,.,TRBV7-9,TRBJ2-5,CASLWSVGQETQYF,TGTGCCAGCCTTTGGAGCGTGGGACAAGAGACCCAGTACTTC
once,.,TRBV5-5,TRBJ2-5,CASSLLSDQETQYF,TGTGCCAGCAGCTTGTTGAGCGATCAAGAGACCCAGTACTTC
.,.,TRBV14,TRBJ1-4,CASSQPKGTNEKLFF,TGTGCCAGCAGCCAGCCAAAGGGCACTAATGAAAAACTGTTTTTT
.,.,TRBV5-1,TRBJ2-7,CASSPGPGDLYEQYF,TGCGCCAGCAGCCCGGGCCCCGGCGACTTATACGAGCAGTACTTC
.,.,TRBV20-1,TRBJ1-3,CSASAEKTIYF,TGCAGTGCTAGCGCGGAAAAGACCATATATTTT
once,TRBD2,TRBV2,TRBJ2-1,CASSEALAGAYNEQFF,TGTGCCAGCAGTGAAGCTCTAGCGGGAGCTTACAATGAGCAGTTCTTC
.,TRBD1,TRBV25-1,TRBJ2-7,CASSEPGTGGYEQYF,TGTGCCAGCAGTGAACCTGGGACAGGGGGGTACGAGCAGTACTTC
.,.,TRBV28,TRBJ2-1,CASISASRNEQFF,TGTGCCAGCATAAGTGCTTCTCGGAATGAGCAGTTCTTC
.,TRBD2,TRBV5-1,TRBJ2-5,CASKTSGNQETQYF,TGCGCCAGCAAGACTAGCGGGAACCAAGAGACCCAGTACTTC
.,TRBD1,TRBV18,TRBJ2-7,CASSPETGGRGPSSYEQYF,TGTGCCAGCTCACCGGAGACAGGGGGAAGGGGCCCTAGCTCCTACGAGCAGTACTTC
.,TRBD2,TRBV28,TRBJ2-1,CASNRPGRGDNEQFF,TGTGCCAGCAACCGGCCGGGGAGGGGCGACAATGAGCAGTTCTTC
.,TRBD1,TRBV27,TRBJ2-3,CASSLLNRGRTTDTQYF,TGTGCCAGCAGTTTATTAAACAGGGGCCGTACTACAGATACGCAGTATTTT
.,TRBD1,TRBV2,TRBJ1-1,CASSEFGQGNTEAFF,TGTGCCAGCAGTGAATTCGGACAGGGGAACACTGAAGCTTTCTTT
.,TRBD1,TRBV28,TRBJ1-5,CASSSPQGAAGNQPQHF,TGTGCCAGCAGTTCCCCACAGGGGGCAGCGGGCAATCAGCCCCAGCATTTT
.,.,TRBV30,TRBJ2-7,CAWSVGGYEQYF,TGTGCCTGGAGTGTAGGGGGTTACGAGCAGTACTTC
.,.,TRBV14,TRBJ2-2,CASSQARGNTGELFF,TGTGCCAGCAGCCAAGCTCGAGGGAACACCGGGGAGCTGTTTTTT
.,TRBD2,TRBV7-9,TRBJ2-7,CASSRTSGISYEQYF,TGTGCCAGCAGCAGGACTAGCGGGATCTCCTACGAGCAGTACTTC
.,.,TRBV6-4,TRBJ1-2,CASSELGYGYTF,TGTGCCAGCAGTGAGTTGGGCTATGGCTACACCTTC
.,TRBD1,TRBV5-1,TRBJ1-4,CASSPGQTTNEKLFF,TGCGCCAGCAGCCCGGGACAGACAACTAATGAAAAACTGTTTTTT
.,.,TRBV19,TRBJ2-5,CASSRRVYQETQYF,TGTGCCAGTAGTAGAAGGGTGTACCAAGAGACCCAGTACTTC
.,.,TRBV9,TRBJ2-1,CASSGAPGTEQFF,TGTGCCAGCAGCGGGGCCCCGGGGACTGAGCAGTTCTTC
.,.,TRBV5-1,TRBJ2-7,CASSLRGTLAQYGYEQYF,TGCGCCAGCAGCCTACGGGGGACGCTGGCCCAGTACGGTTACGAGCAGTACTTC
.,TRBD2,TRBV27,TRBJ2-3,CASSRLLAGSDTQYF,TGTGCCAGCAGTCGCCTACTAGCGGGATCTGATACGCAGTATTTT
.,TRBD1,TRBV5-6,TRBJ2-7,CASSLLRDRGGREQYF,TGTGCCAGCAGCTTGCTCCGGGACAGGGGTGGGAGGGAGCAGTACTTC
.,TRBD1,TRBV28,TRBJ2-1,CASSFTQGAVTYNEQFF,TGTGCCAGCAGTTTTACACAGGGGGCGGTAACCTACAATGAGCAGTTCTTC
.,TRBD2,TRBV14,TRBJ2-7,CASSQRLAPSEEQYF,TGTGCCAGCAGCCAAAGACTAGCCCCCTCCGAGGAGCAGTACTTC
.,TRBD1,TRBV25-1,TRBJ1-5,CASSGTGIQPQHF,TGTGCCAGCAGTGGGACAGGGATTCAGCCCCAGCATTTT
.,.,TRBV11-2,TRBJ2-1,CASSQGYNEQFF,TGTGCCAGCAGCCAAGGCTACAATGAGCAGTTCTTC
.,TRBD2,TRBV19,TRBJ2-1,CASSIPGLAANEQFF,TGTGCCAGTAGTATACCGGGACTAGCGGCCAATGAGCAGTTCTTC
.,TRBD1,TRBV19,TRBJ2-5,CASSSLPGQGAETQYF,TGTGCCAGTAGTAGCCTACCGGGACAGGGGGCAGAGACCCAGTACTTC
.,TRBD1,TRBV11-2,TRBJ1-1,CASSSPTGEGTEAFF,TGTGCCAGCAGCTCCCCGACAGGGGAGGGCACTGAAGCTTTCTTT